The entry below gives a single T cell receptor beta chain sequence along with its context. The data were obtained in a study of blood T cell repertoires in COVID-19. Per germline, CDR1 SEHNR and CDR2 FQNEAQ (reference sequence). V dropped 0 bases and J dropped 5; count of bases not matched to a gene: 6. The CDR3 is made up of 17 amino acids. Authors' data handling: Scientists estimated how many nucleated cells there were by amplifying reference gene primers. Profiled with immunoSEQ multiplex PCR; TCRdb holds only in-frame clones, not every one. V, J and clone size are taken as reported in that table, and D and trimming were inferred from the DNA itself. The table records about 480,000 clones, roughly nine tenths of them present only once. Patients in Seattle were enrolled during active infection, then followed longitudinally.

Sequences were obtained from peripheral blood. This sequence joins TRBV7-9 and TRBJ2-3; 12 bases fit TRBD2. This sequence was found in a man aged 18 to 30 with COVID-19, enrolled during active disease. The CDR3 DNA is TGTGCCAGCAGCTTAGCGGCTAGCGGGAGGGCGAAAGATACGCAGTATTTT. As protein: CASSLAASGRAKDTQYF.